The 13 T cell receptor beta chains listed next were all sequenced from one sample in a study of blood T cell repertoires in COVID-19. Assay used: immunoSEQ multiplex PCR; TCRdb lists only in-frame clones, some missing. The sample consists of approximately 35,000 clones, over 70% of them appearing once. Sequencing used peripheral blood. These receptors came from a man between 60 and 75 years old with active COVID-19.

This clone was picked up one time. The chain links TRBV19 to TRBJ2-7; 7 nucleotides agree with TRBD2. Looked up from germline, CDR1 is LNHDA and CDR2 is SQIVND (reference sequence). This CDR3 spans 15 amino acids. Unmatched junction bases numbered 11, after V lost 3 bases and J lost 6 bases. The CDR3 protein is CASSMPGGSSVEQYF. The CDR3 DNA sequence: TGTGCCAGTAGTATGCCTGGCGGGAGTTCGGTCGAGCAGTACTTC. Full variable domain (missing parts from reference TRBV19 and TRBJ2-7): DGGITQSPKYLFRKEGQNVTLSCEQNLNHDAMYWYRQDPGQGLRLIYYSQIVNDFQKGDIAEGYSVSREKKESFPLTVTSAQKNPTAFYLCASSMPGGSSVEQYFGPGTRLTVT.

The V call is TRBV5-4, the J call TRBJ1-6, with 10 positions matching TRBD1. Per germline, CDR1 SGHNT and CDR2 YYREEE (reference sequence). V lost 6 bases, J lost 8 bases, and 11 bases stayed unmatched. The CDR3 is made up of 16 amino acids. Here the CDR3 reads CASTFGQGERDSPLHF. In DNA form, the CDR3 reads TGTGCCAGCACCTTCGGACAGGGGGAGCGGGATTCACCCCTCCACTTT.

V usage is TRBV6-6 and J usage is TRBJ1-1; D not certain. V was cut by 5 bases and J by 1 base, with 20 bases left in between. This CDR3 has 17 residues. Germline V lookup: CDR1 MNHNY, CDR2 SVGAGI (reference sequence). The CDR3 nucleotides are TGTGCCAGCAGTCCCACCCGGAGGAGGGCAGGGAACACTGAAGCTTTCTTT. This gives the protein CASSPTRRRAGNTEAFF.

The chain employs TRBV19 and TRBJ2-1; 7 bases are shared with TRBD2. The trim removed 5 bases at V and 8 bases at J, leaving 15 bases unmatched. Germline values: CDR1 LNHDA, CDR2 SQIVND (reference sequence). The CDR3 totals 16 residues. The CDR3 reads CASSPGTPGGGYEQFF. In nucleotides, the CDR3 is TGTGCCAGTAGTCCCGGGACTCCGGGAGGAGGATATGAGCAGTTCTTC.

The genes are TRBV19 and TRBJ2-1, with D perhaps TRBD2 (5 bases). CDR1 and CDR2 from the germline V gene are LNHDA and SQIVND (reference sequence). CDR3 size: 15 residues. V lost 5 bases and J lost 1, with 12 bases in between. The CDR3 sequence: CASSPAPGSYNEQFF. CDR3 nucleotide sequence: TGTGCCAGTAGTCCCGCGCCGGGGTCCTACAATGAGCAGTTCTTC.

J is TRBJ1-5 and V is TRBV7-8; 7 positions agree with TRBD1. The V segment lost 5 bases and the J segment 2 bases; nucleotides outside the gene matches: 3. Germline loops: CDR1 SGHVS, CDR2 FQNEAQ. This CDR3 spans 14 amino acids. The CDR3 loop reads CASSDREGNQPQHF. The DNA of the CDR3 is TGTGCCAGCAGCGACAGGGAAGGCAATCAGCCCCAGCATTTT.

This clone was seen only once. V usage is TRBV11-2 and J usage is TRBJ2-7, with 9 bases fitting TRBD1. The CDR3 extends over 15 amino acids. The V segment lost 5 bases and the J segment 2 bases; nucleotides outside the gene matches: 7. Germline values: CDR1 SGHAT, CDR2 FQNNGV. DNA of the CDR3: TGTGCCAGCAGCCGGCCGGGACAGGGACCCTACGAGCAGTACTTC. Translation gives CASSRPGQGPYEQYF.

This clone is a singleton in its sample. This chain links TRBV5-1 with TRBJ2-7, with 10 bases lining up with TRBD2. CDR3 length: 14 residues. Germline-derived CDR1 and CDR2 are SGHRS and YFSETQ. V was clipped by 6 bases and J by 4 bases; unmatched bases: 7. For the CDR3, the DNA is TGCGCCAGCACCACCGGGACTAGCGCGTACGAGCAGTACTTC. It encodes CASTTGTSAYEQYF.

The rearrangement uses TRBV9 and TRBJ2-1; D may be TRBD2 (6 bases). The germline V gene has CDR1 SGDLS and CDR2 YYNGEE. Trimming cost V 4 bases and J 10 bases, with 15 bases left between them. The CDR3 consists of 13 residues. The CDR3 region has the DNA TGTGCCAGCAGCTCACCCGGGAGTTGGGAGCAGTTCTTC. Its protein product is CASSSPGSWEQFF.

The table lists this clone with a count of one. The chain recombines TRBV10-3 with TRBJ1-2; D is perhaps TRBD1 (6 bases). The CDR3 has 17 residues. Germline values: CDR1 ENHRY, CDR2 SYGVKD. The V gene lost 2 bases and the J gene lost 2 bases, with 18 bases spanning the gap. CDR3 nucleotides: TGTGCCATCAGTGAGGGCCCTATCAGGGGAGGGAACTATGGCTACACCTTC. Amino acids: CAISEGPIRGGNYGYTF.

The chain is built from TRBV24-1 and TRBJ2-5; TRBD2 agrees at 8 bases. The CDR3 spans 16 residues. Germline V lookup: CDR1 KGHDR, CDR2 SFDVKD. Germline trimming cut 0 bases from V and 3 bases from J; bases unmatched to any gene: 5. This CDR3 reads CATSDLAGSGKETQYF. In DNA form, the CDR3 reads TGTGCCACCAGTGATTTGGCCGGTAGCGGGAAAGAGACCCAGTACTTC.

This clone was recorded only once. The CDR3 sequence: CASSPKLADYNEQFF. The CDR3 DNA reads as TGTGCCAGCTCACCTAAACTAGCGGACTACAATGAGCAGTTCTTC. The gene calls are TRBV18 and TRBJ2-1, with 8 bases lining up with TRBD2. Germline V lookup: CDR1 KGHSH, CDR2 LQKENI. This CDR3 region has 15 residues. J lost 3 bases, V lost 3 bases, and 4 bases had no gene match.

In its sample, this clone was seen once. The V and J genes are TRBV7-2 and TRBJ2-1; 12 bases map to TRBD2. Germline CDR1 is SGHTA and CDR2 is FQGNSA. This CDR3 contains 17 residues. V lost 4 bases to trimming and J lost 5 bases; unmatched junction nucleotides: 9. The CDR3 protein is CASSYGGPSGRDNEQFF. As DNA, the CDR3 is TGTGCCAGCAGCTACGGGGGTCCTAGCGGGAGGGACAATGAGCAGTTCTTC.